This T cell receptor beta chain was documented in a study of shared clonotypes between healthy human individuals. Whole-study results and caveats: Inspection by rarefaction showed sorted-subset sequencing to be incomplete despite large depth. Generally, naive subsets came out with larger estimated richness than memory subsets.

Per the germline V gene, CDR1 is SQVTM and CDR2 is ANQGSEA. This CDR3 has 13 amino acids. Trimming shortened V by 5 bases and J by 2 bases, and 12 bases separated the two germline ends. For this clone: Its target is unknown.

Methods used by the authors: ImmunoSEQ output held junction-only sequences without quality scores, so filtering differed. Produced via immunoSEQ multiplex PCR; TCRdb's table is partial and in-frame only. V and J calls and clone size are those listed in that table; D and trimming were worked out from the DNA. This sample has about 2.4 million clones, with 93% found just once. The receptor was isolated from a man between 18 and 35 years old in good health. Some clones in this sample may be carry-over from other donors' samples. V usage is TRBV29-1 and J usage is TRBJ2-5; the D call may be TRBD1 or TRBD2 (5 bases each). The sequencing sample was made of naive CD4+ T cells from PBMCs. Documented subset: CD45RA+ positively selected. In DNA, the CDR3 is TGCAGCGTTCCGGGGCCGACTCAAGAGACCCAGTACTTC. This sequence encodes CSVPGPTQETQYF.